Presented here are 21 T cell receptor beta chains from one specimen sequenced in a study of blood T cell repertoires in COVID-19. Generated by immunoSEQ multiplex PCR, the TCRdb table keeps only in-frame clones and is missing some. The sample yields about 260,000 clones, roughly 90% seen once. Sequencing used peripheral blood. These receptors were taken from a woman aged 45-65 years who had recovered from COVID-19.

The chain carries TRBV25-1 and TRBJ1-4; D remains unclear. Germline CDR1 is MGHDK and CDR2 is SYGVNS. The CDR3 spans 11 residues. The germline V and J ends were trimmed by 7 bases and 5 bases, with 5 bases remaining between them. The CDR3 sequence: CASTGNEKLFF. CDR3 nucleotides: TGTGCCAGCACGGGAAATGAAAAACTGTTTTTT.

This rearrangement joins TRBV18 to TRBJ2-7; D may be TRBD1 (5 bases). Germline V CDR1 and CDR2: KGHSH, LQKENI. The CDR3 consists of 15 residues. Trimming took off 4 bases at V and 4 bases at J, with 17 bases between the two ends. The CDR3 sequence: CASSQLSTERYEQYF. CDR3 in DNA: TGTGCCAGCTCACAATTGTCGACAGAACGGTACGAGCAGTACTTC.

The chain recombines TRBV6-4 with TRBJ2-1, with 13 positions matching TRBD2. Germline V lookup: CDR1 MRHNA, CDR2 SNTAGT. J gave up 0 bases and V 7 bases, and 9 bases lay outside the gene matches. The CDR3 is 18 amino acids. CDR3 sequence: CASILWTSGSTSYNEQFF. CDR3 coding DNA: TGTGCCAGCATCCTTTGGACTAGCGGGAGCACCTCCTACAATGAGCAGTTCTTC.

CDR3 DNA sequence: TGTGCCAGTAGCTGGGCAGGGGGCACTGAAGCTTTCTTT. It encodes CASSWAGGTEAFF. The chain carries TRBV19 and TRBJ1-1, with 7 bases identical to TRBD1. CDR3 length: 13 residues. J was trimmed by 4 bases and V by 6 bases; bases with no gene match: 5. Looked up from germline, CDR1 is LNHDA and CDR2 is SQIVND (reference sequence).

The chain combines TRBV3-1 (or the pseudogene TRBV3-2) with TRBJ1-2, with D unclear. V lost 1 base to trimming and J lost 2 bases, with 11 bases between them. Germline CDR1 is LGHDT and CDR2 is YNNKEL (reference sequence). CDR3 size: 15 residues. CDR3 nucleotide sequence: TGTGCCAGCAGCCAAGGAGGTTGGGTGAACTATGGCTACACCTTC. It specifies CASSQGGWVNYGYTF.

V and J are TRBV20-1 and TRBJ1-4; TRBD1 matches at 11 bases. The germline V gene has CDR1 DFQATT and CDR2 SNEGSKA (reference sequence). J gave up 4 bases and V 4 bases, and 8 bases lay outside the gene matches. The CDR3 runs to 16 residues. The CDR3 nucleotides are TGCAGTGCTAATGAAGGACAGGGGGCTATTAATGAAAAACTGTTTTTT. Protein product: CSANEGQGAINEKLFF.

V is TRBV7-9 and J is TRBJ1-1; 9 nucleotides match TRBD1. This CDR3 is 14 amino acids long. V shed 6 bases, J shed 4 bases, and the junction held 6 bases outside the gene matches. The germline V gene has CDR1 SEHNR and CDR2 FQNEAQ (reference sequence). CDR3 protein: CASRGTGNGTEAFF. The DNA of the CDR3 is TGTGCCAGCAGGGGGACAGGGAATGGCACTGAAGCTTTCTTT.

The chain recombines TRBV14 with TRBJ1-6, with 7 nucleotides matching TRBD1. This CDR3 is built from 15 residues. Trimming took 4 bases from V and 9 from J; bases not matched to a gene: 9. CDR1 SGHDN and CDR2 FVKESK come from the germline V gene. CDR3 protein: CASSRRQGGPSPLHF. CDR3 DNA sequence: TGTGCCAGCAGCCGTCGACAGGGTGGCCCTTCACCCCTCCACTTT. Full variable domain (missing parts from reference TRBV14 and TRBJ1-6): EAGVTQFPSHSVIEKGQTVTLRCDPISGHDNLYWYRRVMGKEIKFLLHFVKESKQDESGMPNNRFLAERTGGTYSTLKVQPAELEDSGVYFCASSRRQGGPSPLHFGNGTRLTVT.

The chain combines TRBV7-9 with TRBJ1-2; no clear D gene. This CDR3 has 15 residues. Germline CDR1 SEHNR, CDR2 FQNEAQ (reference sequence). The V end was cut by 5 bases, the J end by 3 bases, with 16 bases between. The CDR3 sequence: CASSGRTREDYGYTF. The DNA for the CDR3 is TGTGCCAGCAGCGGGCGGACTCGGGAGGACTATGGCTACACCTTC. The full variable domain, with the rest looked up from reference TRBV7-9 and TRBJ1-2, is DTGVSQNPRHKITKRGQNVTFRCDPISEHNRLYWYRQTLGQGPEFLTYFQNEAQLEKSRLLSDRFSAERPKGSFSTLEIQRTEQGDSAMYLCASSGRTREDYGYTFGSGTRLTVV.

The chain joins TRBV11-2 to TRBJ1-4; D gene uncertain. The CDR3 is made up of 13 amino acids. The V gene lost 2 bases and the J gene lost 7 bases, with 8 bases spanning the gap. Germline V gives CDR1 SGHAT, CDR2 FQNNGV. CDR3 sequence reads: CASSLWPSEKLFF. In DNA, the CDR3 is TGTGCCAGCAGCTTATGGCCGTCTGAAAAACTGTTTTTT.

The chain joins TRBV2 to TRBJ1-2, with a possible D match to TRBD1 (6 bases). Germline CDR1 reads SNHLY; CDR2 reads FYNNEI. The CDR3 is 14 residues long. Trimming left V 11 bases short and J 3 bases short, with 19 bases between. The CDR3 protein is CAGGGSELDYGYTF. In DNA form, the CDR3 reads TGTGCCGGGGGCGGGAGTGAGTTGGACTATGGCTACACCTTC.

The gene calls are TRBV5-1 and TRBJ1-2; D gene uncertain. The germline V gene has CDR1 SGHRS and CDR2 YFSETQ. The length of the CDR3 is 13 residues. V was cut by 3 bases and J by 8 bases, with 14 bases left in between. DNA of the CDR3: TGCGCCAGCAGCTCCGGACTACGGGTAGGCTACACCTTC. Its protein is CASSSGLRVGYTF.

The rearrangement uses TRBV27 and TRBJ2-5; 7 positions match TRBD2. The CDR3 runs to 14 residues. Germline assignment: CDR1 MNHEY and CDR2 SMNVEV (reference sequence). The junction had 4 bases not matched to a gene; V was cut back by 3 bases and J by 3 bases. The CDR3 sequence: CASSFSGFKETQYF. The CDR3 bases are TGTGCCAGCAGTTTTAGCGGGTTTAAAGAGACCCAGTACTTC.

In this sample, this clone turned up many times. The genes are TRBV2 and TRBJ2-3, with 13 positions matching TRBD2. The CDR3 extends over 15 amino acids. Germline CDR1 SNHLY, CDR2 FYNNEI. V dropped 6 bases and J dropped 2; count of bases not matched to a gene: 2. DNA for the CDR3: TGTGCCAGCAGACTAGCGGGAGGGGTCACAGATACGCAGTATTTT. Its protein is CASRLAGGVTDTQYF.

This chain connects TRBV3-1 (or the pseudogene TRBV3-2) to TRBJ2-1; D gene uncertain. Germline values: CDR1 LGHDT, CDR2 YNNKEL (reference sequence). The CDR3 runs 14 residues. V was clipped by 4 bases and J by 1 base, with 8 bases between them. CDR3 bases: TGTGCCAGCAGCCGCGATGCTTCCTACAATGAGCAGTTCTTC. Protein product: CASSRDASYNEQFF.

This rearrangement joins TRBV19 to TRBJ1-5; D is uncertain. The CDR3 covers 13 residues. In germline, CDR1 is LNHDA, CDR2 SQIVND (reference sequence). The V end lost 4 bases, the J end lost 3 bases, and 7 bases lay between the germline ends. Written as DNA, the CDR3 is TGTGCCAGTAGTAACGAGCACAATCAGCCCCAGCATTTT. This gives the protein CASSNEHNQPQHF.

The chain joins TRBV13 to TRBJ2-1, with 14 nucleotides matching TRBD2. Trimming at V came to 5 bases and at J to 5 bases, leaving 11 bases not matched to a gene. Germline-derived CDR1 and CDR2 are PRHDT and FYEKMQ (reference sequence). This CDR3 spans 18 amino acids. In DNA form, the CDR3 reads TGTGCCAGCAGCCCTCGACTAGCGGGGGGGCCTCTAGACAATGAGCAGTTCTTC. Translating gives CASSPRLAGGPLDNEQFF.

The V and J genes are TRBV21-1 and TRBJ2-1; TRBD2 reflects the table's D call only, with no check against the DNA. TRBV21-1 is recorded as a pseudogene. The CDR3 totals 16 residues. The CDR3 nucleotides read TGTGCCAGCAGCAAAGGGAGGGATTTCTCCTACAATGAGCAGTTCTTC. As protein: CASSKGRDFSYNEQFF.

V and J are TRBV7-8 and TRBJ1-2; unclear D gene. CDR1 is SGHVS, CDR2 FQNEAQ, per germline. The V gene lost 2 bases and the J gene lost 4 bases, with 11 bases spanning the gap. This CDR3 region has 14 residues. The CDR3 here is CASSLRSSPYGYTF. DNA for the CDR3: TGTGCCAGCAGCTTACGTTCTAGCCCCTATGGCTACACCTTC.

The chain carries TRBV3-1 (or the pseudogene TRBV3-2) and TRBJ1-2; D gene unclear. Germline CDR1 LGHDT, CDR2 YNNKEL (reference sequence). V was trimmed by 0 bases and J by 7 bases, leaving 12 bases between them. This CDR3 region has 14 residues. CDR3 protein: CASSQEGVPGGYTF. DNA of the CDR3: TGTGCCAGCAGCCAAGAGGGTGTCCCGGGTGGCTACACCTTC.

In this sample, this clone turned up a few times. CDR3 sequence reads: CASTEVAYEQYF. The CDR3 nucleotides read TGTGCCAGCACAGAGGTAGCCTACGAGCAGTACTTC. This chain uses TRBV2 with TRBJ2-7; the D is unclear. In germline, CDR1 is SNHLY, CDR2 FYNNEI. The CDR3 is made up of 12 amino acids. Trimming shortened V by 7 bases and J by 2 bases, and 9 bases separated the two germline ends. Looking up the rest from reference TRBV2 and TRBJ2-7 gives the full variable domain: EPEVTQTPSHQVTQMGQEVILRCVPISNHLYFYWYRQILGQKVEFLVSFYNNEISEKSEIFDDQFSVERPDGSNFTLKIRSTKLEDSAMYFCASTEVAYEQYFGPGTRLTVT.